This TCR beta chain emerged from a study of blood T cell repertoires in COVID-19. Background on the study: Acute and convalescent COVID-19 samples came from the United States, Italy and Spain.

Germline assignment: CDR1 MNHEY and CDR2 SVGAGI. The CDR3 runs 14 residues. Trimming stripped 6 bases from V and 3 bases from J, with 12 bases between. In the authors' methods: Quantification of nucleated cells was approximated via reference gene primer amplification. Produced via immunoSEQ multiplex PCR; TCRdb's table is partial and in-frame only. From that table come the V and J calls and clone size; the DNA was used to work out D and trimming. The sample consists of around 250,000 clones, 70% to 90% of them appearing once. Participants, 18 to 89 years old, spanned 24 US areas. The material sequenced was PBMCs or T cells enriched from blood (not recorded which). This chain joins TRBV6-5 and TRBJ1-5; a possible D gene is TRBD1 (5 bases). This receptor was identified in a woman between 40 and 50 years old with acute COVID-19. The CDR3 bases are TGTGCCAGCAGCCCAGACAGAGACAATCAGCCCCAGCATTTT. This translates into CASSPDRDNQPQHF.